What follows describes a single T cell receptor beta chain. Its antigen is still unknown. This sample was included in a study of T cells after yellow fever vaccination. Study findings and constraints: Peaking faster, on day 5 versus 15, the secondary response was nonetheless weaker.

TCRdb used MiXCR to reprocess the 5' RACE reads, holding one entry per CDR3 protein. The sample has a few hundred thousand distinct CDR3 sequences, around a sixth seen once. The specimen comprised PBMCs, sampled around 5 days after the first yellow fever vaccination. The sequence was collected from a man aged 18 to 30 who received the YFV17D yellow fever vaccine.

The DNA for the CDR3 is TGTGCCAGCAGTCAAACCGGGGACCCGCGTGGCTACACCTTC. This codes for CASSQTGDPRGYTF. The rearrangement links TRBV6-2 or TRBV6-3 to TRBJ1-2; tentatively, D is TRBD1 (5 bases). From germline, CDR1 is MNHEY and CDR2 SVGEGT. This CDR3 comprises 14 residues. Trimming took 5 bases from V and 7 from J, leaving 17 bases between them.